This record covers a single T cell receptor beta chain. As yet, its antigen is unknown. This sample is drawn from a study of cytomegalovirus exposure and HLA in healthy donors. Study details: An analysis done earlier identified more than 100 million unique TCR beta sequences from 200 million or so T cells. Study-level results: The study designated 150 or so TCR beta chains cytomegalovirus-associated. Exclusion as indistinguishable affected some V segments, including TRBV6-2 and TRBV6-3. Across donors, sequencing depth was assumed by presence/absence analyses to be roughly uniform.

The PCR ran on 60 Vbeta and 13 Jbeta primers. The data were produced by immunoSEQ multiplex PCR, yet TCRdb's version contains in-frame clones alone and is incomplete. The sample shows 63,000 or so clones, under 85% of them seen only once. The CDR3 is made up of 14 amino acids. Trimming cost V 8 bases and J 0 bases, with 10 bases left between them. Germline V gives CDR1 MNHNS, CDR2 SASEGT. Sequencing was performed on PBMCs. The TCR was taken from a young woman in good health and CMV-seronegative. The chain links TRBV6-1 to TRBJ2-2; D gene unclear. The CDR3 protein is CASAIRPNTGELFF. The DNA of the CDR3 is TGTGCCAGCGCTATTCGTCCGAACACCGGGGAGCTGTTTTTT.